Listed below are T cell receptor beta chains from one sample, sequenced in a study of T cells after yellow fever vaccination. TCRdb re-called the 5' RACE reads with MiXCR, one entry per CDR3 protein. In the table there are under 500,000 distinct CDR3 sequences, roughly 20% of which are singletons. The specimen comprised PBMCs, sampled before the yellow fever booster vaccination. These receptors all stem from a man aged 18 to 29 who received the YFV17D yellow fever vaccine. CDR3s include the opening cysteine and the closing phenylalanine or tryptophan. A D gene is named only where the DNA matches it firmly. The listing skips clone size in some rows; elsewhere it reads once, few, many or a size class.

V	length	D	size	J	DNA	CDR3
TRBV5-1	13	-	-	TRBJ2-4	TGCGCCAGCAGCTTGGCACCCCAAAACATTCAGTACTTC	CASSLAPQNIQYF
TRBV15	14	-	few	TRBJ2-7	TGTGCCACCAGCAGAGGCCGGGGTCGCGTCGAGCAGTACTTC	CATSRGRGRVEQYF
TRBV12-3/TRBV12-4	14	-	-	TRBJ2-3	TGTGCCAGCAGTCGGACAGCTAGAACAGATACGCAGTATTTT	CASSRTARTDTQYF
TRBV12-3/TRBV12-4	19	TRBD2	-	TRBJ2-5	TGTGCCAGCAGTTACACCCCGGGACTAGCGGGGACAGATCAAGAGACCCAGTACTTC	CASSYTPGLAGTDQETQYF
TRBV5-1	14	-	-	TRBJ1-2	TGCGCCAGCAGCTTATTGACGGTGGAGGCCGGCTACACCTTC	CASSLLTVEAGYTF
TRBV29-1	13	TRBD1	few	TRBJ2-3	TGCAGCGTTGGCAGGGGGTTGACAGATACGCAGTATTTT	CSVGRGLTDTQYF
TRBV5-1	14	-	-	TRBJ2-1	TGCGCCAGCAGCTTGTATCTCTCGTCCGATGAGCAGTTCTTC	CASSLYLSSDEQFF
TRBV7-2	12	-	few	TRBJ1-3	TGTGCCAGCAGCACTGCCCGAGGCACCATATATTTT	CASSTARGTIYF
TRBV11-2	15	TRBD1	-	TRBJ1-2	TGTGCCAGCAGCCCCGGGGACAGTTCTTCTCATGGCTACACCTTC	CASSPGDSSSHGYTF
TRBV12-3/TRBV12-4	12	-	-	TRBJ2-1	TGTGCCAGCAGAACATGGGGGTCAGAGCAGTTCTTC	CASRTWGSEQFF
TRBV20-1	15	TRBD2	few	TRBJ2-7	TGCAGTGCTAGAGTCCTAGCGGGGGAGTCCTACGAGCAGTACTTC	CSARVLAGESYEQYF
TRBV7-3	15	-	-	TRBJ2-7	TGTGCCAGCAGCTTAATGGGGGCTAGCTCCTACGAGCAGTACTTC	CASSLMGASSYEQYF
TRBV5-5	17	-	few	TRBJ1-1	TGTGCCAGCAGCTTGTTAGGGGCAGGGGCGAAGAACACTGAAGCTTTCTTT	CASSLLGAGAKNTEAFF
TRBV11-2	15	TRBD2	-	TRBJ2-1	TGTGCCAGCAGCTGGACTAGCGGGGGGGCTTATGAGCAGTTCTTC	CASSWTSGGAYEQFF
TRBV29-1	16	-	few	TRBJ1-3	TGCAGCGTTGAAGGACAAGGAGGCCTCTCTGGAAACACCATATATTTT	CSVEGQGGLSGNTIYF
TRBV20-1	13	-	few	TRBJ1-5	TGCAGTGCTAGAGAGGGGCCCGGGGGGCCCCAGCATTTT	CSAREGPGGPQHF
TRBV6-2/TRBV6-3	16	-	few	TRBJ1-2	TGTGCCAGCAGTCCACGGATGGAGGCTGTGACTTATGGCTACACCTTC	CASSPRMEAVTYGYTF
TRBV20-1	14	TRBD1	-	TRBJ1-1	TGCAGTGCCGTGGGACTGACAGGGGCCACTGAAGCTTTCTTT	CSAVGLTGATEAFF
TRBV10-2	13	-	few	TRBJ2-5	TGCGCCAGCAGTATCCGGGGGCGAGAGACCCAGTACTTC	CASSIRGRETQYF
TRBV5-1	14	-	many	TRBJ1-2	TGCGCCAGCAGCTACGACAGCGATAACTATGGCTACACCTTC	CASSYDSDNYGYTF
TRBV4-1	18	-	few	TRBJ1-2	TGCGCCAGCAGCCAAGTACTCTGGACTTGGCCATCGGCAGGTGGCTACACCTTC	CASSQVLWTWPSAGGYTF
TRBV10-3	16	TRBD1	few	TRBJ2-3	TGTGCCATCAGTGAGTGGACAGGACCTAGCACAGATACGCAGTATTTT	CAISEWTGPSTDTQYF
TRBV5-6	12	TRBD2	-	TRBJ2-1	TGTGCCGGCAGCGGGGGAAACAATGAGCAGTTCTTC	CAGSGGNNEQFF
TRBV25-1	12	-	few	TRBJ2-1	TGTGCCAGCAGTGAATTTTGGACCCGAATGTTCTTC	CASSEFWTRMFF
TRBV3-1	13	-	few	TRBJ2-3	TGTGCCAGCAGCCCCCACAAGACAGATACGCAGTATTTT	CASSPHKTDTQYF
TRBV15	16	TRBD2	few	TRBJ2-1	TGTGCCACCAGCACGAGACTAGCGGTGTCCTACAATGAGCAGTTCTTC	CATSTRLAVSYNEQFF
TRBV10-1	17	-	-	TRBJ2-1	TGCGCCAGCAGTCGAGCCCCCGGGACGGAAGGTTTGAGTGAGCAGTTCTTC	CASSRAPGTEGLSEQFF
TRBV7-9	13	-	few	TRBJ1-6	TGTGCCAGCAGCTCCCTCCGGAATTCACCCCTCCACTTT	CASSSLRNSPLHF
TRBV4-2	14	-	few	TRBJ1-2	TGTGCCAGCAGCCAAGATGTCAGGAATCTTGACTACACCTTC	CASSQDVRNLDYTF
TRBV12-5	14	-	-	TRBJ1-1	TGTGCTAGTGGTTTGGTACCGTCGGCCGGAGAAGCTTTCTTT	CASGLVPSAGEAFF
TRBV29-1	13	TRBD2	many	TRBJ2-4	TGCAGCATCTTGGTTTCGGGAGGAAACATTCAGTACTTC	CSILVSGGNIQYF
TRBV4-1	12	-	few	TRBJ1-6	TGCGCCAGCAGCACATTTAATTCACCCCTCCACTTT	CASSTFNSPLHF
TRBV24-1	16	TRBD1	few	TRBJ2-2	TGTGCCACCAGTGATCTTGGACAGGGAAACACCGGGGAGCTGTTTTTT	CATSDLGQGNTGELFF
TRBV4-2	16	-	medium-sized	TRBJ2-2	TGTGCCAGCAGCCAAGAGGGGGACCCCTCCACCGGGGAGCTGTTTTTT	CASSQEGDPSTGELFF
TRBV5-1	14	TRBD1	many	TRBJ1-2	TGCGCCAGCAGCTTGGGGACAGGGAGCTATGGCTACACCTTC	CASSLGTGSYGYTF
TRBV11-2	17	TRBD2	few	TRBJ2-1	TGTGCCAGCAGGCCGCTGTCTCGGCGGGGGGCCTACAATGAGCAGTTCTTC	CASRPLSRRGAYNEQFF
TRBV5-1	15	-	many	TRBJ1-5	TGCGCCAGCAGCTTGGCCCCCGGCAGCAATCAGCCCCAGCATTTT	CASSLAPGSNQPQHF
TRBV12-3/TRBV12-4	15	TRBD1	few	TRBJ1-1	TGTGCCAGCAGTTCTAGAGCAGGGGGCGATACTGAAGCTTTCTTT	CASSSRAGGDTEAFF
TRBV12-3/TRBV12-4	16	TRBD2	-	TRBJ2-3	TGTGCCAGCAGTTTTTCGCTGGCGGGGGGCACAGATACGCAGTATTTT	CASSFSLAGGTDTQYF
TRBV6-2/TRBV6-3	12	-	-	TRBJ2-1	TGTGCCAGCAGTTACGGGGATTGGGAGCAGTTCTTC	CASSYGDWEQFF
TRBV7-9	12	-	-	TRBJ2-5	TGTGCCAGCAGCTTTGTTGAAGAGACCCAGTACTTC	CASSFVEETQYF
TRBV4-3	17	TRBD1	-	TRBJ2-3	TGCGCCAGCAGCCGAACCTACAGGGGGGAGTCTTCCGATACGCAGTATTTT	CASSRTYRGESSDTQYF
TRBV11-2	14	-	-	TRBJ1-1	TGTGCCAGCAGCTTCCCGGGGGGGGGAGCTGAAGCTTTCTTT	CASSFPGGGAEAFF
TRBV4-3	14	-	many	TRBJ1-1	TGCGCCAGCAGCCAAGATCTCGGGGACACTGAAGCTTTCTTT	CASSQDLGDTEAFF
TRBV12-3/TRBV12-4	17	TRBD1	many	TRBJ1-1	TGTGCCAGCAGTACTCCGGGACAGGCCACCTTGAACACTGAAGCTTTCTTT	CASSTPGQATLNTEAFF
TRBV4-2	14	-	-	TRBJ1-1	TGTGCCAGCAGGGGTGACGTCATGAACACTGAAGCTTTCTTT	CASRGDVMNTEAFF
TRBV5-1	13	TRBD2	-	TRBJ2-1	TGCGCCACCTGCCCCAATAGCGGGACCGAGCAGTTCTTC	CATCPNSGTEQFF
TRBV6-2/TRBV6-3	14	TRBD2	few	TRBJ2-3	TGTGCCAGCAGCCGAGGGAGGGAGTTAGATACGCAGTATTTT	CASSRGRELDTQYF
TRBV5-1	16	-	many	TRBJ2-5	TGCGCCAGCAGCCTGGGTGCGCGGACAACTGGGGAGACCCAGTACTTC	CASSLGARTTGETQYF
TRBV10-3	15	-	-	TRBJ2-3	TGTGCCATCAGTGGGGGGGCGCTGGGGACAGATACGCAGTATTTT	CAISGGALGTDTQYF
TRBV29-1	12	-	-	TRBJ2-3	TGCAGCGTTGGTGGGCAGAGAGATACGCAGTATTTT	CSVGGQRDTQYF
TRBV6-5	17	TRBD2	-	TRBJ2-5	TGTGCCAGCAGTTACTCGGGACTAGCGGGGCAAAAAGAGACCCAGTACTTC	CASSYSGLAGQKETQYF
TRBV5-1	15	-	-	TRBJ2-5	TGCGCCAGCAGCTTGCTGGGGGGCGGGGAAGAGACCCAGTACTTC	CASSLLGGGEETQYF
TRBV6-1	14	-	few	TRBJ2-1	TGTGCCAGCAGTGAGCTTCCCTTTTCGGGTAAGCAGTTCTTC	CASSELPFSGKQFF
TRBV18	15	-	-	TRBJ2-1	TGTGCCAGCTCACGGGACACTTTATCCTACAATGAGCAGTTCTTC	CASSRDTLSYNEQFF
TRBV5-1	17	TRBD2	few	TRBJ2-6	TGCGCCAGCAGCGGGGGACTAGCCAGCTCTGGGGCCAACGTCCTGACTTTC	CASSGGLASSGANVLTF
TRBV12-3/TRBV12-4	13	-	few	TRBJ1-5	TGTGCCAGCAGCCAAGACAGGACCCAGCCCCAGCATTTT	CASSQDRTQPQHF
TRBV11-2	15	TRBD2	-	TRBJ2-3	TGTGCCAGCAGCTTCTTAGCGGGGACCACAGATACGCAGTATTTT	CASSFLAGTTDTQYF
TRBV2	13	-	few	TRBJ2-5	TGTGCCAGCATGGGTGGGGCTCGTGGGACCCAGTACTTC	CASMGGARGTQYF